This TCR beta chain was sequenced during a study of early T cells in non-severe SARS-CoV-2 infection. CDR3 size: 16 residues. V shed 5 bases and J 4 bases; nucleotides not matched to a gene: 12. Germline V gene lookup returns CDR1 SGHRS and CDR2 YFSETQ. In TCRdb, the 5' RACE reads were re-called with MiXCR into one record per CDR3 protein. This table has approximately 80,000 distinct CDR3 sequences, 11% appearing once. The chain is built from TRBV5-1 and TRBJ1-1, with TRBD1 matching 9 bases. The receptor comes from an adult who was a healthcare worker with PCR-confirmed SARS-CoV-2 infection or an uninfected control (not recorded which). Sequencing used whole blood, obtained at baseline. This CDR3 reads CASRPGTGTEVTEAFF. CDR3 nucleotide sequence: TGCGCCAGCAGACCCGGGACAGGGACTGAGGTCACTGAAGCTTTCTTT.